This TCR beta chain was captured in a study of blood T cells in healthy people across ages. They isolated at least 6 million PBMCs from each sample. A second about 6 to 12 cycle PCR used barcoded and J-beta primers. TCRdb reprocessed the 5' RACE reads via MiXCR and lists one record per CDR3 protein. The sample holds 500,000 to 550,000 distinct CDR3 sequences; about 25% are singletons and the top ten take approximately 10%. Trimming left V 4 bases short and J 6 bases short, with 15 bases between. Germline V gives CDR1 MGHDK, CDR2 SYGVNS. This CDR3 is 14 amino acids long. This sample also belongs to another study, concerning T cells of mothers and their children. Turning to that study: The study found thymic selection shapes TCR recombination output similarly in related and unrelated pairs.

The receptor's source is a boy between 10 and 17 years old in good health. V usage is TRBV25-1 and J usage is TRBJ1-1; a possible D gene is TRBD1 (5 bases). The sequenced material came from blood. CDR3 sequence reads: CASSVSTGTAEAFF. CDR3 nucleotides: TGTGCCAGCAGTGTTAGTACCGGGACCGCTGAAGCTTTCTTT.